This T cell receptor beta chain came from a study of molecular identifiers for immune sequencing clone quantification. The CDR3 spans 17 residues. Trimming removed 8 bases from V and 5 bases from J; junction bases left unmatched: 17. Germline lookup yields CDR1 MDHEN and CDR2 SYDVKM. This clonotype was seen ten or more times. Each CDR3 protein is one row after TCRdb ran MiXCR on the PCR reads. In the table there are about 100,000 distinct CDR3 sequences, about 35% of which are singletons. Sequences were obtained from naive CD8+ T cells from blood, with Jurkat cell RNA spiked in. Stated subset: FACS-sorted CD8+CD4-CCR7+CD45RA+ naive T cells. This TCR came from a human donor in good health. Some libraries in this study had Jurkat cell RNA spiked in. The V gene is TRBV28, the J gene TRBJ2-2, with TRBD2 matching over 7 bases. Here the CDR3 reads CASGSRWGAGSTGELFF. DNA of the CDR3: TGTGCCAGCGGGTCCCGGTGGGGAGCGGGAAGTACCGGGGAGCTGTTTTTT. Complete variable domain (other parts from reference TRBV28 and TRBJ2-2): DVKVTQSSRYLVKRTGEKVFLECVQDMDHENMFWYRQDPGLGLRLIYFSYDVKMKEKGDIPEGYSVSREKKERFSLILESASTNQTSMYLCASGSRWGAGSTGELFFGEGSRLTVL.